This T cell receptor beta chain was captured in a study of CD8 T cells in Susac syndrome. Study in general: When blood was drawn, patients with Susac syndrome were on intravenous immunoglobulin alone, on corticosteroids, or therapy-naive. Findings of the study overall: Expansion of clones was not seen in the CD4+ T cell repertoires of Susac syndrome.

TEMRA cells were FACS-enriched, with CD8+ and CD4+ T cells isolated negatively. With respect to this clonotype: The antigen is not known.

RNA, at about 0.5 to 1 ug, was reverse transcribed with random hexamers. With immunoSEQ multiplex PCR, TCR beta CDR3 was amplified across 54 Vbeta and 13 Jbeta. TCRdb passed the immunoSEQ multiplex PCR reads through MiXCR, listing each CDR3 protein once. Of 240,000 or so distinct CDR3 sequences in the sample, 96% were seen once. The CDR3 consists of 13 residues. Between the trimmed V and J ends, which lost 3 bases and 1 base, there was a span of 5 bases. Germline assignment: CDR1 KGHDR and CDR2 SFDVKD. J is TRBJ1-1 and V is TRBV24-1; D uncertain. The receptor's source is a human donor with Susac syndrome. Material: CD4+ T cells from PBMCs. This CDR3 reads CATSDGWNTEAFF. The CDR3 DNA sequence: TGTGCCACCAGTGATGGATGGAACACTGAAGCTTTCTTT.